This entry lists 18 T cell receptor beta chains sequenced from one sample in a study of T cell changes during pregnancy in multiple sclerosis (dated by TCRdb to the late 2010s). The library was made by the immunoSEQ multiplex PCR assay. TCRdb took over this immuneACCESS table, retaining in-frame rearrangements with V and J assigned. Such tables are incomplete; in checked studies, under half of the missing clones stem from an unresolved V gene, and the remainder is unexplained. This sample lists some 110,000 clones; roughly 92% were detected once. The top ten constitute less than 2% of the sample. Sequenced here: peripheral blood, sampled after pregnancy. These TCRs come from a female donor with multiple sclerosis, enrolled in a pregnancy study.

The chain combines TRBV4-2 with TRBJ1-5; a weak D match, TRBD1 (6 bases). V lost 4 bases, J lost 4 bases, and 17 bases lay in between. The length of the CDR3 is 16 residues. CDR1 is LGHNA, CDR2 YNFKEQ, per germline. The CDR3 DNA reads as TGTGCCAGCAGCCCCCTTGGGGGGGGCATTAATCAGCCCCAGCATTTT. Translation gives CASSPLGGGINQPQHF.

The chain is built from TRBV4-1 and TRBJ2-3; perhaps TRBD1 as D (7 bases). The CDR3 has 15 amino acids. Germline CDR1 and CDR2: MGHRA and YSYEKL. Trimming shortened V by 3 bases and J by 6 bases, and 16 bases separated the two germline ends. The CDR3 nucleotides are TGCGCCAGCAGCCAGGACAGGAGGGCAAGGGATACGCAGTATTTT. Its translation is CASSQDRRARDTQYF.

CDR3 in DNA: TGTGCCAGCAGCTTGGGGCGAACAGTAGGAAACTATGGCTACACCTTC. Translation gives CASSLGRTVGNYGYTF. The chain carries TRBV5-6 and TRBJ1-2, with D unclear. There are 16 residues in the CDR3. The V and J ends lost 0 bases and 2 bases respectively, with 14 bases between them. Germline lookup yields CDR1 SGHDT and CDR2 YYEEEE.

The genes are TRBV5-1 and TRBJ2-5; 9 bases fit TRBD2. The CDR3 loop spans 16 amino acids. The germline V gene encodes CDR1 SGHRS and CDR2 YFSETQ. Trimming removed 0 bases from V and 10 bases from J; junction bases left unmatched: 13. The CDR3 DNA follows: TGCGCCAGCAGCTTGGCTGCCCTAGCGGGGACCGGTGACCAGTACTTC. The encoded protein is CASSLAALAGTGDQYF. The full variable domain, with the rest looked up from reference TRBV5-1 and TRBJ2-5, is KAGVTQTPRYLIKTRGQQVTLSCSPISGHRSVSWYQQTPGQGLQFLFEYFSETQRNKGNFPGRFSGRQFSNSRSEMNVSTLELGDSALYLCASSLAALAGTGDQYFGPGTRLLVL.

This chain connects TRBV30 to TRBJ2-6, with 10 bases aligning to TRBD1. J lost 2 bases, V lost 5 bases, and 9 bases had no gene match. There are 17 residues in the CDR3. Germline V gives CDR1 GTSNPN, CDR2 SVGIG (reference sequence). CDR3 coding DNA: TGTGCCTGGGGGCGATGGACAGGGGGAACTGGGGCCAACGTCCTGACTTTC. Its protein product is CAWGRWTGGTGANVLTF.

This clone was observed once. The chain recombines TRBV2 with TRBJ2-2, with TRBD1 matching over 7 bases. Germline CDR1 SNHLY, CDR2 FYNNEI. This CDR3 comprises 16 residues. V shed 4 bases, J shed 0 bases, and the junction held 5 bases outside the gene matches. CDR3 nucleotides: TGTGCCAGCAGTGTTACAGGGGTTACGAACACCGGGGAGCTGTTTTTT. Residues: CASSVTGVTNTGELFF.

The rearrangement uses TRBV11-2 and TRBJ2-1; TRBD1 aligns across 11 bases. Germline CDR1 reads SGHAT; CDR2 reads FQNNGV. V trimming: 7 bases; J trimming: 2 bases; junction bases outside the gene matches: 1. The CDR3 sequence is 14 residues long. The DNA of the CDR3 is TGTGCCAGCACGGACAGGGGGCCCTACAATGAGCAGTTCTTC. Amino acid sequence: CASTDRGPYNEQFF. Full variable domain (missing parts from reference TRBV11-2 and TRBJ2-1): EAGVAQSPRYKIIEKRQSVAFWCNPISGHATLYWYQQILGQGPKLLIQFQNNGVVDDSQLPKDRFSAERLKGVDSTLKIQPAKLEDSAVYLCASTDRGPYNEQFFGPGTRLTVL.

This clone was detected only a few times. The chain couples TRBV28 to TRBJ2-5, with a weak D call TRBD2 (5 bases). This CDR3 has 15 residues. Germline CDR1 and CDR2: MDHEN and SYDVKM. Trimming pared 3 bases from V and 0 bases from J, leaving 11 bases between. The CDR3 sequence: CASSFGRAYQETQYF. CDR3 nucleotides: TGTGCCAGCAGTTTTGGGCGGGCCTACCAAGAGACCCAGTACTTC.

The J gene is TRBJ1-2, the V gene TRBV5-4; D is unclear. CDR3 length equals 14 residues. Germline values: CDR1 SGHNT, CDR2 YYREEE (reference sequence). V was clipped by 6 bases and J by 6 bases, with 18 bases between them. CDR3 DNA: TGTGCCAGCAACAATTTGAAGTCAGAAGATGGCTACACCTTC. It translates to CASNNLKSEDGYTF. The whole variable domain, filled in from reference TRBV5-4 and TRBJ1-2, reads ETGVTQSPTHLIKTRGQQVTLRCSSQSGHNTVSWYQQALGQGPQFIFQYYREEENGRGNFPPRFSGLQFPNYSSELNVNALELDDSALYLCASNNLKSEDGYTFGSGTRLTVV.

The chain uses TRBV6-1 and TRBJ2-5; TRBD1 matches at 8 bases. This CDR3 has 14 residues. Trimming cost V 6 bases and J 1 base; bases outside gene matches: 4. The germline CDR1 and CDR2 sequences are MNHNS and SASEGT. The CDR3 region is CASRATGVQETQYF. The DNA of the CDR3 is TGTGCCAGCAGAGCGACAGGGGTCCAAGAGACCCAGTACTTC.

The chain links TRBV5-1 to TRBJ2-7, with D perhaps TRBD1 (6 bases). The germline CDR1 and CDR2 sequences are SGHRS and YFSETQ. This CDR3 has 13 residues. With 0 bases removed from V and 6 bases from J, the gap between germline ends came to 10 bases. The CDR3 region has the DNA TGCGCCAGCAGCTTGGCGACAGGAGGCGAGCAGTACTTC. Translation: CASSLATGGEQYF.

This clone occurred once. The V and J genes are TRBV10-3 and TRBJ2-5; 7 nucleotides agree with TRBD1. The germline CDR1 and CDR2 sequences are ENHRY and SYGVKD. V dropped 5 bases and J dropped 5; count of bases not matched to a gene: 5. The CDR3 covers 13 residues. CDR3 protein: CAISPQGVETQYF. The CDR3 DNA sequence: TGTGCCATCAGTCCCCAGGGGGTGGAGACCCAGTACTTC.

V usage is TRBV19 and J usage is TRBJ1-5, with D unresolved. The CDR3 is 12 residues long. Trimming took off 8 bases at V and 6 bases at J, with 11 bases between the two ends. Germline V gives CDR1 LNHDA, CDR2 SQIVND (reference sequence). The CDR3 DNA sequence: TGTGCCAGTGACGAGGGAGTTCAGCCCCAGCATTTT. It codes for CASDEGVQPQHF.

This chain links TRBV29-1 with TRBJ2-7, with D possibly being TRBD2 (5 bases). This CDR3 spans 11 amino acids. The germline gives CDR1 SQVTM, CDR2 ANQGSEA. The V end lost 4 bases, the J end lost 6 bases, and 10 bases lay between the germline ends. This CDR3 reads CSVAGSGEQYF. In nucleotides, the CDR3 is TGCAGCGTTGCGGGATCTGGCGAGCAGTACTTC.

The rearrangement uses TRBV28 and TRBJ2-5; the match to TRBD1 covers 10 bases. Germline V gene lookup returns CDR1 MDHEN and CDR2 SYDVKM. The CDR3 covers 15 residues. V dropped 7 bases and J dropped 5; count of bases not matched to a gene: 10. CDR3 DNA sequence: TGTGCCAGCACCTTAGGACAGGGGGGGAGGGAGACCCAGTACTTC. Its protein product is CASTLGQGGRETQYF.

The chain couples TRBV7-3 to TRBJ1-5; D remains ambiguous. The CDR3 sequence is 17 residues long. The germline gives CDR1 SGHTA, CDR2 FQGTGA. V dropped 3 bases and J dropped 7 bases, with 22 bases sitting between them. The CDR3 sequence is CASSLTHWAPPGQPQHF. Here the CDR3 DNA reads TGTGCCAGCAGCTTGACGCACTGGGCCCCCCCTGGGCAGCCCCAGCATTTT.

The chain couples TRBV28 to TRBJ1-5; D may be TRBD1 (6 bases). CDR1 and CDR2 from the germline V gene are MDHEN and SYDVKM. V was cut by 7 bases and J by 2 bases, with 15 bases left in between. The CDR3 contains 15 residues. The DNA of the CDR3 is TGTGCCAGCATTCAAACCAGGGGTGGCAATCAGCCCCAGCATTTT. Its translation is CASIQTRGGNQPQHF.

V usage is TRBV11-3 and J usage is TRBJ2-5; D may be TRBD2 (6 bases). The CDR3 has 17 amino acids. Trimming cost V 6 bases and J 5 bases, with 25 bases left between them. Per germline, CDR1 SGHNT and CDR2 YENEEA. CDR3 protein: CASRTTVGLCTRETQYF. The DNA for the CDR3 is TGTGCCAGCAGAACGACGGTCGGACTATGTACACGGGAGACCCAGTACTTC.